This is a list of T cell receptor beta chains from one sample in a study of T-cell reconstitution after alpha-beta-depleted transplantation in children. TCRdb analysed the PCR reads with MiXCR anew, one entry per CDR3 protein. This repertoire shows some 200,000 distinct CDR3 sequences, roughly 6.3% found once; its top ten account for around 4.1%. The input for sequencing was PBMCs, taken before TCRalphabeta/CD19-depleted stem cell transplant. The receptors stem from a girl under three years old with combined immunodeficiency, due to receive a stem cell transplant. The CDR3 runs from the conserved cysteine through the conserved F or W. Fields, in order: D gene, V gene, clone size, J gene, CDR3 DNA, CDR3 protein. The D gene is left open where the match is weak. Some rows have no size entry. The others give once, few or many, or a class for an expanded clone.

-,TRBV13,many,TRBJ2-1,TGTGCCAGCAGCCCCCCGACAGGCTCTAAGGGGAATGAGCAGTTCTTC,CASSPPTGSKGNEQFF
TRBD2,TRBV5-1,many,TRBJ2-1,TGCGCCAGCAGCTTGGCTTTCCTTTCGGGGGGGCCCTACAATGAGCAGTTCTTC,CASSLAFLSGGPYNEQFF
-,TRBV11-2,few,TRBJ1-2,TGTGCCAGCAGCTTAGGAAGGGGGGCAAACTATGGCTACACCTTC,CASSLGRGANYGYTF
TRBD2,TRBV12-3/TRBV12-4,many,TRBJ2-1,TGTGCCAGCAGAACCGGGACTAGCGGGCTCAATGAGCAGTTCTTC,CASRTGTSGLNEQFF
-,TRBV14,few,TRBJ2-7,TGTGCCAGCAGCCAAAGGCGGGGCCTCCTTAGGAGATACGAGCAGTACTTC,CASSQRRGLLRRYEQYF
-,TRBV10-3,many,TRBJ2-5,TGTGCCATCAGTGATGGGGAGAAAGAGACCCAGTACTTC,CAISDGEKETQYF
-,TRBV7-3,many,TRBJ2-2,TGTGCCAGCAGCATGCAGGGGACCGGGGAGCTGTTTTTT,CASSMQGTGELFF
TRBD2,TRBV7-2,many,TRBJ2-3,TGTGCCAGCAGCGGAACTAGCGGGCCCCGTAATTTT,CASSGTSGPRNF
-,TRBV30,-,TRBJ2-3,TGTGCCTGGAGTGGATCACTACGCACAGATACGCAGTATTTT,CAWSGSLRTDTQYF
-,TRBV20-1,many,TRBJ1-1,TGCAGTGCAGACGGGTACAGGAACACTGAAGCTTTCTTT,CSADGYRNTEAFF
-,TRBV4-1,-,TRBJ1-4,TGCGCCAGCAGCCAAGATGGGCGCCGGGGGGCTAATGAAAAACTGTTTTTT,CASSQDGRRGANEKLFF
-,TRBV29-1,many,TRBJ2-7,TGCAGCGTTGATCAGGGGTCCTACGAGCAGTACTTC,CSVDQGSYEQYF
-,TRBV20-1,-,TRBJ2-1,TGCAGTGCTAGAGAGCGACTCAGAGAGAATGAGCAGTTCTTC,CSARERLRENEQFF
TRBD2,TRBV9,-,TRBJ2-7,TGTGCCAGCAGCGTAGATCCAGCGGGAGAAGGCGAGCAGTACTTC,CASSVDPAGEGEQYF
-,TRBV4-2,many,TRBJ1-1,TGTGCCAGCAGACAACGGGAGAAAAGGATGAACACTGAAGCTTTCTTT,CASRQREKRMNTEAFF
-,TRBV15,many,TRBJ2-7,TGTGCCACCAGCAGAGAGTGGAGTTCCTACGAGCAGTACTTC,CATSREWSSYEQYF
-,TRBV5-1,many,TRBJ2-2,TGCGCCAGCAGCTTCGGAGGCAGGCCAGAACCGACCGGGGAGCTGTTTTTT,CASSFGGRPEPTGELFF
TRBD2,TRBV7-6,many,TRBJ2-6,TGTGCCAGCAGCTTAGTAGCGGGAGGGGCCAACGTCCTGACTTTC,CASSLVAGGANVLTF
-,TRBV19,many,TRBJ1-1,TGTGCCAGTACCAATGGGGTCATGAACACTGAAGCTTTCTTT,CASTNGVMNTEAFF
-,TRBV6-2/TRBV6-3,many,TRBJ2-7,TGTGCCAGCGGACAGCAGACCTACGAGCAGTACTTC,CASGQQTYEQYF
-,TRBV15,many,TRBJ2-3,TGTGCCACCAGCAGTAACCCGGGGCTAGCAAGTGATACGCAGTATTTT,CATSSNPGLASDTQYF
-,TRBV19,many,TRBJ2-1,TGTGCCAGCAACTCCGGGACTTCCTCCTACAATGAGCAGTTCTTC,CASNSGTSSYNEQFF
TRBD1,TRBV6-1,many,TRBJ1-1,TGTGCCAGCAGGAGAACAGGGGCCAACACTGAAGCTTTCTTT,CASRRTGANTEAFF
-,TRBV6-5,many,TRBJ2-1,TGTGCCAGCAGTTACTCGATACCTAGACTATACGACAATGAGCAGTTCTTC,CASSYSIPRLYDNEQFF
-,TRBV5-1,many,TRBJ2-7,TGCGCCAGTCCCGGGGGAAGAGGGTACGAGCAGTACTTC,CASPGGRGYEQYF
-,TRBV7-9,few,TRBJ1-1,TGTGCCAGCAGCTTAGACGGATTATTTAACACTGAAGCTTTCTTT,CASSLDGLFNTEAFF
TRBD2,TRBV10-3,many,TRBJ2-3,TGTGCCATCAGGACGGCGCGAGCGGGAGAATCATCTGATACGCAGTATTTT,CAIRTARAGESSDTQYF
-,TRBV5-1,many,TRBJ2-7,TGCGCCAGCAGCTCGGGCACTAGCACCTACGAGCAGTACTTC,CASSSGTSTYEQYF
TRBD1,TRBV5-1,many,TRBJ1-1,TGCGCCAGCAGCTTGGCGGGACAGGGGTACACTGAAGCTTTCTTT,CASSLAGQGYTEAFF
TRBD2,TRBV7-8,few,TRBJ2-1,TGTGCCAGCAGCTTAGGATACCAGGGGTATAGCGGGACCACCTACAATGAGCAGTTCTTC,CASSLGYQGYSGTTYNEQFF
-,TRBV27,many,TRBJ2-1,TGTGCCAGCAGTTTATGGGGGCAGGGTAGCAATGAGCAGTTCTTC,CASSLWGQGSNEQFF
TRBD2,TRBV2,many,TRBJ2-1,TGTGCCAGCAGGAAAAGCGGGGGGGCCTCCCTCTCCTACAATGAGCAGTTCTTC,CASRKSGGASLSYNEQFF
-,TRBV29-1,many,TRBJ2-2,TGCAGCGTTGTCATACCCACCGGGGAGCTGTTTTTT,CSVVIPTGELFF
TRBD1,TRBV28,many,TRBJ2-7,TGTGCCAGCAGCCTCCCTCGGGAAGGGGGCGTCTACGAGCAGTACTTC,CASSLPREGGVYEQYF
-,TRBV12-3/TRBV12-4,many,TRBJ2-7,TGTGCCAGCAGTCCCGTTGTCTACGAGCAGTACTTC,CASSPVVYEQYF
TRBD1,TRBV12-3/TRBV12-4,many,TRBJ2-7,TGTGCCAGCAGTCAGGGGGCACCTAACTACGAGCAGTACTTC,CASSQGAPNYEQYF
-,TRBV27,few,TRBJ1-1,TGTGCCAGCACTCTTAGCGTGGGCACTGAAGCTTTCTTT,CASTLSVGTEAFF
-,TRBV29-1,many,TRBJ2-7,TGCAGCTTCAGGGCGGGGTCCGAGCAGTACTTC,CSFRAGSEQYF
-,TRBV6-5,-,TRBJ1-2,TGTGCCAGCAGTTACTCATCCGAGCGGGAGGGCTACACCTTC,CASSYSSEREGYTF
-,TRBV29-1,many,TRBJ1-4,TGCAGCGTTGGGACAGAGTCTAATGAAAAACTGTTTTTT,CSVGTESNEKLFF
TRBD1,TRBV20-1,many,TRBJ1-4,TGCAGTGGACGACAGGGGGCTAATGAAAAACTGTTTTTT,CSGRQGANEKLFF
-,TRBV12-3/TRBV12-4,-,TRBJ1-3,TGTGCCAGCAGGCAACAGAGGGCCTCTGGAAACACCATATATTTT,CASRQQRASGNTIYF
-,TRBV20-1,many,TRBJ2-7,TGCAGTGCTAGAGATCTCCAGGCAACTCACTACGAGCAGTACTTC,CSARDLQATHYEQYF